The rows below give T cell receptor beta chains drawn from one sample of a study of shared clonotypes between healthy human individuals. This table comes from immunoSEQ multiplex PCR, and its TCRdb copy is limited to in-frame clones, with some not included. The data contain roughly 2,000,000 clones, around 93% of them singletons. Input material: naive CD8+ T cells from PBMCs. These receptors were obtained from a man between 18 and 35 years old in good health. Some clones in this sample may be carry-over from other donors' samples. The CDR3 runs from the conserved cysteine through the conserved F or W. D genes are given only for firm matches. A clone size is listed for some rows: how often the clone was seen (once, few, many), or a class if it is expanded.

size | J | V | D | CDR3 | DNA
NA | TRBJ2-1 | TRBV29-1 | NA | CSVEGEQGLHEQFF | TGCAGCGTTGAAGGGGAACAGGGTCTCCATGAGCAGTTCTTC
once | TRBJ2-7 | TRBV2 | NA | CASSLGPNYEQYF | TGTGCCAGCAGTCTGGGCCCAAACTACGAGCAGTACTTC
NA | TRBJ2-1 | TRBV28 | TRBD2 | CASRGGGRGGGSYNEQFF | TGTGCCAGCCGGGGCGGCGGGAGAGGAGGAGGCTCCTACAATGAGCAGTTCTTC
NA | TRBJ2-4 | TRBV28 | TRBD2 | CAIKREGAKNIQYF | TGTGCCATCAAAAGGGAGGGGGCCAAAAACATTCAGTACTTC
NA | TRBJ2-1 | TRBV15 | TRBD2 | CATSRADSGPYNEQFF | TGTGCCACCAGCAGAGCCGATAGCGGGCCCTACAATGAGCAGTTCTTC
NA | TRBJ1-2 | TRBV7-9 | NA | CASSLQGANYGYTF | TGTGCCAGCAGCTTGCAGGGAGCTAACTATGGCTACACCTTC
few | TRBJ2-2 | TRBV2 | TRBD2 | CASRRGAGELFF | TGTGCCAGCAGGCGGGGGGCCGGGGAGCTGTTTTTT
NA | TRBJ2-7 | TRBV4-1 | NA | CASSQGWSSGDYEQYF | TGCGCCAGCAGCCAAGGGTGGAGTAGTGGGGATTACGAGCAGTACTTC
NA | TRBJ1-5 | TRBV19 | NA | CASSIGPQGRPQHF | TGTGCCAGTAGTATAGGCCCACAGGGCCGGCCCCAGCATTTT
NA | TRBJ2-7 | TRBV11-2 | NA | CASSRNGGPSYEQYF | TGTGCCAGCAGCCGAAACGGCGGTCCCTCCTACGAGCAGTACTTC
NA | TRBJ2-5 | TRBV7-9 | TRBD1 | CASSGDRRQETQYF | TGTGCCAGCAGTGGGGACAGGCGACAAGAGACCCAGTACTTC
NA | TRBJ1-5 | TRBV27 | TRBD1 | CASSSPGQGPNQPQHF | TGTGCCAGCAGTTCCCCCGGACAGGGCCCCAATCAGCCCCAGCATTTT
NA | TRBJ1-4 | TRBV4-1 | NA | CASSRIESYQATNEKLFF | TGCGCCAGCAGCCGCATTGAGAGTTATCAAGCAACTAATGAAAAACTGTTTTTT
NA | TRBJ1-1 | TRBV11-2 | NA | CASSLLRGMNTEAFF | TGTGCCAGCAGCCTCCTTAGGGGGATGAACACTGAAGCTTTCTTT
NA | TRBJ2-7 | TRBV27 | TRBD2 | CASRPSGSYLPGEQYF | TGTGCCAGCAGGCCGAGCGGGAGTTATCTCCCCGGGGAGCAGTACTTC
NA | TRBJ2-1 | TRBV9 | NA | CASSPPGPGSYNEQFF | TGTGCCAGCAGCCCCCCGGGACCGGGCTCCTACAATGAGCAGTTCTTC
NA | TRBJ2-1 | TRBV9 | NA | CASSPLGPIQGNEQFF | TGTGCCAGCAGCCCACTAGGGCCCATTCAGGGCAATGAGCAGTTCTTC
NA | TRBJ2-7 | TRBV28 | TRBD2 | CANQRETSGEQYF | TGTGCCAACCAGCGGGAGACCTCGGGCGAGCAGTACTTC
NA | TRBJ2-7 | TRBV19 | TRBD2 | CASSPLAGGLEQYF | TGTGCCAGTAGTCCACTAGCGGGAGGGCTCGAGCAGTACTTC